Below are 24 T cell receptor beta chains sequenced from a single sample in a study of T-cell reconstitution after alpha-beta-depleted transplantation in children. The library targeted TCRbeta and was prepared with unique molecular identifiers. TCRdb fed the PCR reads into MiXCR, producing one record per CDR3 protein. The profile shows hundreds of thousands of distinct CDR3 sequences, 16% of them singletons. Sequenced material: PBMCs, mostly from graft donor cells, taken 360 days after TCRalphabeta/CD19-depleted stem cell transplant. Receptors originate from a male patient between 10 and 17 years old who had a stem cell transplant for acute lymphoblastic leukemia, so the T cells may come from the graft donor.

The chain recombines TRBV14 with TRBJ2-3; D not resolved. The V gene's germline CDR1 is SGHDN and CDR2 FVKESK. The V end was cut by 1 base, the J end by 6 bases, with 14 bases between. CDR3 size: 15 residues. CDR3 DNA: TGTGCCAGCAGCCAAGCACTCTCTCAAGCGGATACGCAGTATTTT. Translation: CASSQALSQADTQYF.

V gene TRBV7-9 combines with J gene TRBJ1-1, with a weak D call TRBD1 (5 bases). Germline V gene data show CDR1 as SEHNR and CDR2 as FQNEAQ (reference sequence). Trimming removed 3 bases from V and 5 bases from J, with 10 bases in between. The CDR3 has 13 amino acids. The CDR3 sequence: CASSFTGRTEAFF. CDR3 DNA sequence: TGTGCCAGCAGCTTCACGGGACGGACTGAAGCTTTCTTT. The full variable domain, completed using reference TRBV7-9 and TRBJ1-1, is DTGVSQNPRHKITKRGQNVTFRCDPISEHNRLYWYRQTLGQGPEFLTYFQNEAQLEKSRLLSDRFSAERPKGSFSTLEIQRTEQGDSAMYLCASSFTGRTEAFFGQGTRLTVV.

This clonotype was recorded a few times. V usage is TRBV20-1 and J usage is TRBJ2-2, with D maybe TRBD2 (6 bases). The V gene lost 4 bases and the J gene lost 1 base, with 13 bases spanning the gap. Germline CDR1 and CDR2: DFQATT and SNEGSKA (reference sequence). The CDR3 runs to 15 residues. Written as DNA, the CDR3 is TGCAGTGCTAAGTGGGTGGGGGGGAACACCGGGGAGCTGTTTTTT. This sequence encodes CSAKWVGGNTGELFF.

This clonotype was detected only a few times. The rearrangement links TRBV3-1 to TRBJ1-1; D remains ambiguous. The CDR3 sequence is 14 residues long. The germline gives CDR1 LGHDT, CDR2 YNNKEL (reference sequence). Trimming stripped 0 bases from V and 1 base from J, with 6 bases between. The CDR3 reads CASSQDEQNTEAFF. CDR3 DNA: TGTGCCAGCAGCCAAGATGAACAGAACACTGAAGCTTTCTTT.

The rearrangement joins TRBV10-3 to TRBJ2-3; 11 bases agree with TRBD2. The CDR3 has 15 residues. The trim removed 6 bases at V and 4 bases at J, leaving 6 bases unmatched. Germline V lookup: CDR1 ENHRY, CDR2 SYGVKD. The DNA of the CDR3 is TGTGCCATCAGACTAGCGGGAGTATCGGCAGATACGCAGTATTTT. Its translation is CAIRLAGVSADTQYF.

This clonotype occurred many times. This sequence joins TRBV5-1 and TRBJ2-3, with 8 bases fitting TRBD2. CDR1 and CDR2 (germline): SGHRS, YFSETQ. J gave up 3 bases and V 1 base, and 13 bases lay outside the gene matches. This CDR3 contains 18 residues. The DNA of the CDR3 is TGCGCCAGCAGCTTGAGCCCTAGAGCGGGAGTAGTTACAGATACGCAGTATTTT. Translated: CASSLSPRAGVVTDTQYF.

There are many counts of this clonotype. The rearrangement uses TRBV12-3 or TRBV12-4 and TRBJ2-7; no definite D call. V was pared by 2 bases and J by 5 bases, with 4 bases between. The CDR3 spans 11 residues. As DNA, the CDR3 is TGTGCCAGCAGTTTATCCCACGAGCAGTACTTC. Residues: CASSLSHEQYF.

This chain links TRBV20-1 with TRBJ2-1; 8 nucleotides agree with TRBD2. V was clipped by 1 base and J by 3 bases; unmatched bases: 11. Germline lookup yields CDR1 DFQATT and CDR2 SNEGSKA (reference sequence). The length of the CDR3 is 17 residues. This CDR3 reads CSARGGMAGGVYNEQFF. CDR3 nucleotide sequence: TGCAGTGCTAGAGGGGGGATGGCGGGAGGTGTCTACAATGAGCAGTTCTTC.

This chain connects TRBV9 to TRBJ1-5, with D possibly TRBD1 on 5 matching bases. The CDR3 sequence is 19 residues long. V lost 3 bases to trimming and J lost 5 bases, with 27 bases between them. CDR1 and CDR2 from the germline V gene are SGDLS and YYNGEE. The CDR3 bases are TGTGCCAGCAGCGCCGAGCTGGGGTCGGGACTCCCTGTCGATCAGCCCCAGCATTTT. Translated, it gives CASSAELGSGLPVDQPQHF.

This rearrangement joins TRBV3-1 to TRBJ2-1; D may correspond to TRBD1 or TRBD2 (5 bases each). Trimming left V 1 base short and J 0 bases short, with 16 bases between. This CDR3 has 18 residues. Germline assignment: CDR1 LGHDT and CDR2 YNNKEL (reference sequence). CDR3 sequence: CASSQAPSGGASYNEQFF. Here the CDR3 DNA reads TGTGCCAGCAGCCAAGCCCCAAGTGGGGGAGCCTCCTACAATGAGCAGTTCTTC.

This clonotype occurred many times. The chain carries TRBV7-2 and TRBJ2-1, with 8 bases identical to TRBD2. V dropped 5 bases and J dropped 3; count of bases not matched to a gene: 12. Germline lookup yields CDR1 SGHTA and CDR2 FQGNSA. This CDR3 has 17 residues. The CDR3 here is CASSRGSGTSFYNEQFF. The DNA for the CDR3 is TGTGCCAGCAGCCGTGGTAGCGGGACCTCCTTCTACAATGAGCAGTTCTTC.

This clonotype was counted between two and nine times. The V and J genes are TRBV5-6 and TRBJ2-5; tentative D call: TRBD2 (5 bases). CDR1 SGHDT and CDR2 YYEEEE come from the germline V gene. The CDR3 runs to 12 residues. The V end lost 5 bases, the J end lost 5 bases, and 10 bases lay between the germline ends. CDR3 DNA sequence: TGTGCCAGCAGGAGGGCCCTGGAGACCCAGTACTTC. Encoded protein: CASRRALETQYF.

The DNA of the CDR3 is TGCGCCAGCAGCTTTTTAGAGGGCCGTTATACCGGGGAGCTGTTTTTT. Translated, it gives CASSFLEGRYTGELFF. The chain recombines TRBV5-1 with TRBJ2-2; perhaps TRBD2 as D (5 bases). This CDR3 comprises 16 residues. Germline values: CDR1 SGHRS, CDR2 YFSETQ. V was clipped by 2 bases and J by 5 bases, with 16 bases between them. The entire variable domain, with the rest obtained from reference TRBV5-1 and TRBJ2-2, is as follows: KAGVTQTPRYLIKTRGQQVTLSCSPISGHRSVSWYQQTPGQGLQFLFEYFSETQRNKGNFPGRFSGRQFSNSRSEMNVSTLELGDSALYLCASSFLEGRYTGELFFGEGSRLTVL.

This clonotype was detected only a few times. The V gene is TRBV24-1, the J gene TRBJ1-2; 8 bases align to TRBD1. Germline assignment: CDR1 KGHDR and CDR2 SFDVKD. V lost 7 bases to trimming and J lost 8 bases; unmatched junction nucleotides: 8. The CDR3 runs 13 residues. The CDR3 loop is CATSSADREGYTF. The CDR3 DNA follows: TGTGCCACCAGCAGCGCGGACAGGGAGGGCTACACCTTC.

This chain uses TRBV7-3 with TRBJ2-1; D perhaps matches TRBD2 (5 bases). V was pared by 3 bases and J by 1 base, with 10 bases between. This CDR3 is 15 amino acids long. Looked up from germline, CDR1 is SGHTA and CDR2 is FQGTGA. In DNA, the CDR3 is TGTGCCAGCAGCTTCGGACTTCCTTCCTACAATGAGCAGTTCTTC. It codes for CASSFGLPSYNEQFF.

This clonotype came up a few times. The J gene is TRBJ2-3, the V gene TRBV29-1, with D hard to call. CDR3 length: 12 residues. Between the trimmed V and J ends, which lost 3 bases and 4 bases, there was a span of 8 bases. From germline, CDR1 is SQVTM and CDR2 ANQGSEA. The CDR3 DNA reads TGCAGCGTTGACGTGCACGCAGATACGCAGTATTTT. Residues: CSVDVHADTQYF.

This clonotype has more than one count but fewer than ten. J is TRBJ2-7 and V is TRBV3-1, with 9 bases fitting TRBD2. CDR1 and CDR2 from the germline V gene are LGHDT and YNNKEL (reference sequence). Trimming removed 4 bases from V and 4 bases from J; junction bases left unmatched: 11. The CDR3 has 16 residues. The CDR3 DNA sequence: TGTGCCAGCAGCCCGGAAACCCTAGCGGGAAGATACGAGCAGTACTTC. It encodes CASSPETLAGRYEQYF.

This clonotype occurred a few times. The chain recombines TRBV10-2 with TRBJ2-2, with 8 nucleotides matching TRBD1. The V segment lost 4 bases and the J segment 1 base; nucleotides outside the gene matches: 11. The CDR3 covers 18 residues. Germline loops: CDR1 WSHSY, CDR2 SAAADI. As DNA, the CDR3 is TGCGCCAGCAGTGCGGGGACAGGCTACGCCTGGAACACCGGGGAGCTGTTTTTT. It encodes CASSAGTGYAWNTGELFF.

This clonotype was observed a handful of times. The chain links TRBV12-3 or TRBV12-4 to TRBJ2-1; D is unresolved. The CDR3 has 16 amino acids. The V and J ends lost 2 bases and 0 bases respectively, with 11 bases between them. In DNA, the CDR3 is TGTGCCAGCAGTTTACTGCCGGCCACCTCCTACAATGAGCAGTTCTTC. This gives the protein CASSLLPATSYNEQFF.

This chain connects TRBV6-2 or TRBV6-3 to TRBJ1-5; D is uncertain. V lost 2 bases and J lost 4, with 12 bases in between. CDR3 length: 15 residues. Germline CDR1 reads MNHEY; CDR2 reads SVGEGT. CDR3 in amino acids: CASSYVFEVNQPQHF. The CDR3 DNA is TGTGCCAGCAGTTACGTCTTTGAGGTTAATCAGCCCCAGCATTTT.

This clonotype was seen at least ten times. The chain employs TRBV6-5 and TRBJ2-1; 11 bases align to TRBD2. The germline V gene has CDR1 MNHEY and CDR2 SVGAGI. The V gene end was trimmed by 4 bases and the J gene end by 6 bases; junction bases not matched to a gene: 2. There are 14 residues in the CDR3. CDR3 nucleotides: TGTGCCAGCAGTTTAACTAGCGGGAGCAATGAGCAGTTCTTC. This sequence encodes CASSLTSGSNEQFF.

This clonotype turned up a few times. This chain links TRBV24-1 with TRBJ1-2; 8 bases agree with TRBD1. The CDR3 covers 12 residues. V lost 10 bases, J lost 4 bases, and 4 bases stayed unmatched. In germline, CDR1 is KGHDR, CDR2 SFDVKD. DNA for the CDR3: TGTGCCACGGACAGGGATGGCTATGGCTACACCTTC. It encodes CATDRDGYGYTF.

This clonotype has only a few counts. V and J are TRBV7-8 and TRBJ2-7, with 9 positions matching TRBD2. The CDR3 length is 16 residues. The germline gives CDR1 SGHVS, CDR2 FQNEAQ. Germline trimming cut 4 bases from V and 4 bases from J; bases unmatched to any gene: 11. The DNA for the CDR3 is TGTGCCAGCAGCTCTGATCTTAGCGGGAGCCATTACGAGCAGTACTTC. Encoded protein: CASSSDLSGSHYEQYF. The whole variable domain, remainder taken from reference TRBV7-8 and TRBJ2-7, is GAGVSQSPRYKVAKRGQDVALRCDPISGHVSLFWYQQALGQGPEFLTYFQNEAQLDKSGLPSDRFFAERPEGSVSTLKIQRTQQEDSAVYLCASSSDLSGSHYEQYFGPGTRLTVT.

As concerns this clonotype: Relative to the germline gene, one junction end is altered; a read error may explain this. The genes are TRBV24-1 and TRBJ1-1, with unresolved D. This CDR3 is built from 10 residues. CDR1 and CDR2 (germline): KGHDR, SFDVKD. CDR3 in amino acids: CATPPTVAFF. The DNA for the CDR3 is TGTGCCACCCCTCCTACTGTAGCTTTCTTT.